A selection of T cell receptor beta chains follows, all from one sample in a study of blood T cells in healthy people across ages. TCRdb used MiXCR to reprocess the 5' RACE reads, holding one entry per CDR3 protein. The profile shows 1.5 million to 2 million distinct CDR3 sequences, about 28% of them singletons. The sequenced material came from blood. These receptors came from a woman aged 30 to 39 in good health. The CDR3 runs from the conserved cysteine through the conserved F or W. The order of the fields is D gene, J gene, V gene, clone size, CDR3 protein, CDR3 DNA. D genes are given only for firm matches. Not all rows give a size; the values are once, few, many and, for expanded clones, a class.

>.|TRBJ2-5|TRBV10-3|.
CAISSKGNEQYF
TGTGCCATCAGTTCAAAGGGCAATGAGCAGTACTTC
>.|TRBJ2-7|TRBV14|.
CASSQDGEGTYEQYF
TGTGCCAGCAGCCAAGACGGAGAGGGGACCTACGAGCAGTACTTC
>.|TRBJ1-4|TRBV20-1|.
CSAKQPHEKLFF
TGCAGTGCTAAACAGCCCCATGAAAAACTGTTTTTT
>.|TRBJ1-2|TRBV30|.
CAWRKAGYYGYTF
TGTGCCTGGAGGAAGGCAGGCTACTATGGCTACACCTTC
>.|TRBJ1-1|TRBV7-9|.
CASSSQGTTEAFF
TGTGCCAGCAGCTCCCAGGGTACCACTGAAGCTTTCTTT
>.|TRBJ2-7|TRBV6-2/TRBV6-3|many
CASSWLAAYEQYF
TGTGCCAGCAGTTGGCTGGCGGCTTACGAGCAGTACTTC
>TRBD1|TRBJ2-7|TRBV7-9|.
CASSPGTDHEQYF
TGTGCCAGCAGCCCGGGGACAGACCACGAGCAGTACTTC
>.|TRBJ2-3|TRBV12-5|.
CASGWDGSTDTQYF
TGTGCTAGTGGTTGGGACGGGAGCACAGATACGCAGTATTTT
>TRBD1|TRBJ2-6|TRBV6-2/TRBV6-3|.
CASSFAGGGVLTF
TGTGCCAGCAGCTTCGCAGGGGGCGGCGTCCTGACTTTC
>TRBD1|TRBJ1-2|TRBV20-1|.
CSARPGQGGLGYTF
TGCAGTGCTAGACCTGGACAGGGTGGATTAGGCTACACCTTC
>.|TRBJ1-2|TRBV28|many
CASSGFGYTF
TGTGCCAGCAGTGGGTTTGGCTACACCTTC
>.|TRBJ2-7|TRBV5-1|.
CASSSTTRLRGEQYF
TGCGCCAGCAGCTCAACTACTAGACTCCGTGGCGAGCAGTACTTC
>.|TRBJ2-6|TRBV10-1|once
CASSRQARGANVLTF
TGCGCCAGCAGTCGACAGGCGCGGGGGGCCAACGTCCTGACTTTC
>TRBD1|TRBJ1-5|TRBV12-3/TRBV12-4|few
CASGQGHQPQHF
TGTGCCAGTGGACAGGGCCATCAGCCCCAGCATTTT
>.|TRBJ2-7|TRBV7-2|.
CANSLSAEIYEQYF
TGTGCCAACAGCCTGTCCGCAGAGATTTACGAGCAGTACTTC
>.|TRBJ2-7|TRBV18|few
CASSRGGHSYEQYF
TGTGCCAGCTCACGCGGGGGCCACTCCTACGAGCAGTACTTC
>TRBD1|TRBJ2-3|TRBV7-2|few
CASSTAGTGSDTQYF
TGTGCCAGCAGCACCGCGGGGACAGGGTCAGATACGCAGTATTTT
>TRBD1|TRBJ2-1|TRBV24-1|few
CATSDPTGEKYNEQFF
TGTGCCACCAGTGACCCGACAGGGGAGAAGTACAATGAGCAGTTCTTC
>.|TRBJ2-7|TRBV10-1|many
CASSEGPQARGEQYF
TGCGCCAGCAGTGAGGGCCCCCAGGCACGTGGGGAGCAGTACTTC
>TRBD1|TRBJ2-7|TRBV4-3|many
CASSRGTGGNSYEQYF
TGCGCCAGCAGCCGTGGGACAGGGGGTAACTCCTACGAGCAGTACTTC
>.|TRBJ2-2|TRBV10-3|once
CAIKRQTENTGELFF
TGTGCCATTAAGAGGCAGACAGAAAACACCGGGGAGCTGTTTTTT
>TRBD2|TRBJ2-7|TRBV7-9|.
CASSHPGLAGGKETRYF
TGTGCCAGCAGCCATCCGGGACTAGCGGGAGGGAAAGAGACCCGGTACTTC
>.|TRBJ2-5|TRBV7-2|many
CASSLAPRGEETQYF
TGTGCCAGCAGCTTAGCGCCTCGGGGCGAAGAGACCCAGTACTTC
>.|TRBJ2-1|TRBV13|.
CASSFSDAYNEQFF
TGTGCCAGCAGTTTTAGCGACGCCTACAATGAGCAGTTCTTC
>.|TRBJ2-3|TRBV5-6|once
CASSPLQRLDTQYF
TGTGCCAGCAGCCCCCTGCAGCGGCTAGATACGCAGTATTTT
>.|TRBJ2-7|TRBV7-2|many
CASSLIAYEQYF
TGTGCCAGCAGCCTAATCGCATACGAGCAGTACTTC
>.|TRBJ1-1|TRBV21-1|.
CASSKARGGARTEAFF
TGTGCCAGCAGCAAAGCAAGGGGCGGGGCGCGGACTGAAGCTTTCTTT
>TRBD2|TRBJ2-7|TRBV20-1|few
CSARGDQLGTSGNYEQYF
TGCAGTGCTAGAGGGGATCAGCTTGGGACTAGCGGAAACTACGAGCAGTACTTC
>.|TRBJ1-1|TRBV19|few
CASSIGQWNTEAFF
TGTGCCAGTAGTATTGGACAGTGGAACACTGAAGCTTTCTTT
>.|TRBJ1-1|TRBV20-1|.
CSATPRGHGYTEAFF
TGCAGTGCTACCCCCCGGGGGCATGGGTACACTGAAGCTTTCTTT
>.|TRBJ2-7|TRBV28|many
CASKGFYEQYF
TGTGCCAGCAAAGGATTCTACGAGCAGTACTTC
>.|TRBJ2-2|TRBV12-3/TRBV12-4|few
CASSFDLGSAGELFF
TGTGCCAGCAGTTTCGATCTAGGCTCAGCCGGGGAGCTGTTTTTT
>.|TRBJ2-3|TRBV29-1|many
CSVGDWWGSSTDTQYF
TGCAGCGTTGGGGATTGGTGGGGCTCTAGCACAGATACGCAGTATTTT
>TRBD2|TRBJ2-3|TRBV7-2|.
CASSYSSGGPDTQYF
TGTGCCAGCAGCTACTCCTCGGGAGGGCCAGATACGCAGTATTTT
>TRBD1|TRBJ1-2|TRBV4-3|.
CASSQLSGGYGYTF
TGCGCCAGCAGCCAACTTTCAGGGGGCTATGGCTACACCTTC
>.|TRBJ2-4|TRBV29-1|.
CSVEVGSYNEQYF
TGCAGCGTTGAGGTGGGAAGTTACAATGAGCAGTACTTC
>.|TRBJ2-5|TRBV7-3|many
CASSLNTEETQYF
TGTGCCAGTAGTCTGAATACCGAAGAGACCCAGTACTTC
>TRBD2|TRBJ2-1|TRBV4-3|.
CASSQDQGLAGSDEQFF
TGCGCCAGCAGCCAAGATCAAGGACTAGCGGGATCGGATGAGCAGTTCTTC
>.|TRBJ1-2|TRBV4-1|many
CASSQVGQTNYGYTF
TGCGCCAGCAGCCAAGTGGGACAAACTAACTATGGCTACACCTTC
>TRBD1|TRBJ1-3|TRBV5-1|.
CASSFGQGLGNTIYF
TGCGCCAGCAGCTTTGGACAGGGGCTGGGAAACACCATATATTTT
>TRBD2|TRBJ2-5|TRBV20-1|many
CSARDRGRLAETQYF
TGCAGTGCTAGAGATCGGGGTCGACTAGCAGAGACCCAGTACTTC
>TRBD2|TRBJ2-7|TRBV6-2/TRBV6-3|many
CASSFKTSGGPASSYEQYF
TGTGCCAGCAGTTTCAAGACTAGCGGGGGGCCTGCAAGCTCCTACGAGCAGTACTTC
>.|TRBJ2-1|TRBV6-5|.
CASRKQGHNEQFF
TGTGCCAGCAGGAAACAGGGACACAATGAGCAGTTCTTC
>.|TRBJ2-1|TRBV20-1|few
CSARVAAGHYNEQFF
TGCAGTGCTAGAGTGGCCGCGGGCCACTACAATGAGCAGTTCTTC
>TRBD2|TRBJ2-1|TRBV7-2|.
CASSLGIAGGYNEQFF
TGTGCCAGCAGCTTAGGCATAGCGGGGGGCTACAATGAGCAGTTCTTC
>.|TRBJ2-5|TRBV20-1|few
CSARLKRIQTQYF
TGCAGTGCCCGCCTGAAGCGTATTCAGACCCAGTACTTC
>.|TRBJ1-2|TRBV5-1|.
CASSLLTKNYGYTF
TGCGCCAGCAGCTTGTTAACGAAGAACTATGGCTACACCTTC
>TRBD1|TRBJ2-6|TRBV5-1|.
CASSVIRPGQGAQTGANVLTF
TGCGCCAGCAGCGTCATCAGGCCGGGACAGGGGGCGCAAACTGGGGCCAACGTCCTGACTTTC
>.|TRBJ1-5|TRBV28|.
CASSFQTPKPQHF
TGTGCCAGCAGCTTCCAAACCCCTAAGCCCCAGCATTTT
>.|TRBJ1-6|TRBV28|.
CASSVQVFDNSPLHF
TGTGCCAGCAGTGTACAGGTTTTCGATAATTCACCCCTCCACTTT